A selection of T cell receptor beta chains follows, all from one sample in a study of blood T cell repertoires in COVID-19. Some clones are missing from TCRdb's copy, which holds only in-frame ones; the method was immunoSEQ multiplex PCR. The sample includes some 240,000 clones, 65% to 90% seen only once; the top ten take about 2.5%. The source material was peripheral blood. All receptors derive from a woman aged 70-85 years with COVID-19, enrolled during active disease. CDR3s include the opening cysteine and the closing phenylalanine or tryptophan. The order of the fields is clone size, D gene, V gene, J gene, CDR3 length, CDR3 protein, CDR3 DNA. D genes are given only for firm matches. Clone size appears in some rows only: once, few, many, or a class for an expanded clone.

>few|-|TRBV29-1|TRBJ1-1|12
CSVEDGWAEAFF
TGCAGCGTTGAAGACGGGTGGGCTGAAGCTTTCTTT
>-|TRBD1|TRBV9|TRBJ1-6|15
CASSRRGPNNSPLHF
TGTGCCAGCAGCCGTAGGGGGCCTAATAATTCACCCCTCCACTTT
>-|-|TRBV6-2/TRBV6-3|TRBJ2-2|15
CASSRTAANTGELFF
TGTGCCAGCAGTAGGACAGCCGCAAACACCGGGGAGCTGTTTTTT
>-|-|TRBV29-1|TRBJ2-6|14
CSARKGNGANVLTF
TGCAGCGCGAGAAAGGGGAATGGGGCCAACGTCCTGACTTTC
>-|-|TRBV3-1/TRBV3-2|TRBJ1-2|16
CASSQEGARRDYGYTF
TGTGCCAGCAGCCAAGAAGGGGCCCGGAGGGACTATGGCTACACCTTC
>once|-|TRBV2|TRBJ1-3|14
CASSEGTSGNTIYF
TGTGCCAGCAGTGAAGGAACTTCTGGAAACACCATATATTTT
>-|-|TRBV19|TRBJ1-4|12
CAPEPPGEKLFF
TGTGCACCGGAACCGCCGGGTGAAAAACTGTTTTTT
>-|TRBD1|TRBV4-3|TRBJ2-7|17
CASSQAGKQGAIDEQYF
TGCGCCAGCAGCCAAGCAGGAAAACAGGGGGCTATCGACGAGCAGTACTTC
>-|-|TRBV11-2|TRBJ1-3|13
CASSQQSGNTIYF
TGTGCCAGCAGCCAACAGTCCGGAAACACCATATATTTT
>once|-|TRBV13|TRBJ1-1|14
CASSSTGADTEAFF
TGTGCCAGCAGCTCGACAGGAGCGGACACTGAAGCTTTCTTT
>-|TRBD1|TRBV6-6|TRBJ2-2|16
CASSPRQGANTGELFF
TGTGCCAGCAGTCCCCGACAGGGGGCAAACACCGGGGAGCTGTTTTTT
>-|-|TRBV6-5|TRBJ2-5|14
CASSYSRYSETQYF
TGTGCCAGCAGTTACTCGCGCTATTCAGAGACCCAGTACTTC
>-|-|TRBV6-2/TRBV6-3|TRBJ1-4|12
CASSLGFEKLFF
TGTGCCAGCAGTCTCGGGTTTGAAAAACTGTTTTTT
>-|-|TRBV27|TRBJ2-1|14
CASSLNPYYNEQFF
TGTGCCAGCAGTTTAAACCCCTACTACAATGAGCAGTTCTTC